Listed here are 27 T cell receptor beta chains from one sample, sequenced in a study of blood T cells in healthy people across ages. Combining a sample-barcoded 5' primer with a J-beta primer mix, a second PCR ran for roughly 7 to 12 cycles. Each CDR3 protein is one row after TCRdb ran MiXCR on the 5' RACE reads. The data contain 800,000 to 1,000,000 distinct CDR3 sequences, approximately 49% of them singletons. Sequenced sample: blood. These TCRs come from a man aged 30-40 years in good health.

At least ten counts were recorded for this clonotype. J is TRBJ2-4 and V is TRBV6-1; D may correspond to TRBD1 or TRBD2 (5 bases each). V was pared by 0 bases and J by 1 base, with 10 bases between. CDR3 length: 16 amino acids. In germline, CDR1 is MNHNS, CDR2 SASEGT. CDR3 residues: CASSEAHEGAKNIQYF. The CDR3 nucleotides read TGTGCCAGCAGTGAAGCGCATGAGGGGGCCAAAAACATTCAGTACTTC.

CDR3 nucleotides: TGTGCCAGCATTCAAGACAGGGGTGAGGAGACCCAGTACTTC. Translated, it gives CASIQDRGEETQYF. The chain recombines TRBV3-1 with TRBJ2-5; TRBD1 matches at 8 bases. Germline CDR1 reads LGHDT; CDR2 reads YNNKEL (reference sequence). V shed 7 bases and J 5 bases; nucleotides not matched to a gene: 9. The CDR3 totals 14 residues.

The rearrangement joins TRBV12-3 or TRBV12-4 to TRBJ2-1; no clear D. Trimming took off 4 bases at V and 5 bases at J, with 9 bases between the two ends. The CDR3 loop spans 13 amino acids. The CDR3 protein is CASSSHWDNEQFF. The CDR3, as DNA: TGTGCCAGCAGTTCCCATTGGGACAATGAGCAGTTCTTC.

The rearrangement joins TRBV24-1 to TRBJ2-5; 8 nucleotides line up with TRBD1. V shed 1 base, J shed 5 bases, and the junction held 8 bases outside the gene matches. Germline assignment: CDR1 KGHDR and CDR2 SFDVKD. The CDR3 runs to 16 residues. Here the CDR3 DNA reads TGTGCCACCAGTGATTTAGGGCGAACAGGGGGGGAGACCCAGTACTTC. It codes for CATSDLGRTGGETQYF.

This sequence joins TRBV6-1 and TRBJ2-7, with TRBD2 as a possible D gene (6 bases). CDR1 MNHNS and CDR2 SASEGT come from the germline V gene. CDR3 length: 15 residues. V lost 0 bases and J 2 bases, leaving 11 bases between the germline ends. The CDR3 region is CASSEAPGVTYEQYF. The CDR3 nucleotides read TGTGCCAGCAGTGAAGCGCCGGGAGTCACCTACGAGCAGTACTTC.

This clonotype was recorded many times. The J gene is TRBJ1-1, the V gene TRBV21-1. TRBV21-1 is marked as a pseudogene. CDR3 size: 14 residues. CDR3 residues: CASASQQVYTEAFF. CDR3 bases: TGTGCCAGCGCCTCCCAACAGGTTTACACTGAAGCTTTCTTT.

This chain links TRBV28 with TRBJ2-6; D remains unclear. CDR1 is MDHEN, CDR2 SYDVKM, per germline. This CDR3 region has 17 residues. Trimming stripped 3 bases from V and 0 bases from J, with 12 bases between. CDR3 DNA: TGTGCCAGCAGTTTCCATAGCCTCCTCTCTGGGGCCAACGTCCTGACTTTC. Translated, it gives CASSFHSLLSGANVLTF.

This sequence joins TRBV5-1 and TRBJ1-1; 7 nucleotides line up with TRBD1. Germline V CDR1 and CDR2: SGHRS, YFSETQ. This CDR3 is built from 13 residues. The V segment lost 7 bases and the J segment 3 bases; nucleotides outside the gene matches: 6. The CDR3 sequence: CASGETGYTEAFF. As DNA, the CDR3 is TGCGCCAGCGGGGAGACAGGGTACACTGAAGCTTTCTTT.

This clonotype was observed a handful of times. This sequence joins TRBV7-2 and TRBJ2-1; 8 nucleotides align to TRBD2. V lost 5 bases, J lost 3 bases, and 6 bases stayed unmatched. CDR1 is SGHTA and CDR2 is FQGNSA in the germline V gene. CDR3 size: 15 residues. The CDR3 region is CASSRGLGDYNEQFF. The CDR3 region has the DNA TGTGCCAGCAGCCGGGGACTAGGGGACTACAATGAGCAGTTCTTC.

The rearrangement links TRBV5-1 to TRBJ1-2, with 9 bases that match TRBD1. The V gene end was trimmed by 4 bases and the J gene end by 6 bases; junction bases not matched to a gene: 4. CDR3 length: 13 residues. Germline CDR1 reads SGHRS; CDR2 reads YFSETQ. The CDR3 DNA reads as TGCGCCAGCAGCGGGACAGGGATCGATGGCTACACCTTC. It yields the protein CASSGTGIDGYTF. Full variable domain (rest looked up from reference TRBV5-1 and TRBJ1-2): KAGVTQTPRYLIKTRGQQVTLSCSPISGHRSVSWYQQTPGQGLQFLFEYFSETQRNKGNFPGRFSGRQFSNSRSEMNVSTLELGDSALYLCASSGTGIDGYTFGSGTRLTVV.

The chain recombines TRBV6-5 with TRBJ2-3; 9 bases are a match to TRBD2. Germline lookup yields CDR1 MNHEY and CDR2 SVGAGI. The CDR3 spans 16 residues. Trimming at V came to 2 bases and at J to 3 bases, leaving 6 bases not matched to a gene. CDR3 sequence: CASSYGSGGPTDTQYF. DNA for the CDR3: TGTGCCAGCAGTTACGGGAGCGGGGGGCCTACAGATACGCAGTATTTT.

This clonotype appeared a few times. The chain couples TRBV10-3 to TRBJ2-6; the match to TRBD1 covers 7 bases. Germline V gives CDR1 ENHRY, CDR2 SYGVKD. The CDR3 has 18 residues. V lost 6 bases and J lost 0; bases outside the gene matches: 11. The CDR3 protein is CAISLDRVGFSGANVLTF. The CDR3 nucleotides read TGTGCCATCAGCCTAGACAGGGTCGGATTCTCTGGGGCCAACGTCCTGACTTTC.

This rearrangement joins TRBV12-3 or TRBV12-4 to TRBJ1-5, with D unresolved. V lost 0 bases and J 4 bases, leaving 10 bases between the germline ends. The CDR3 is 15 amino acids. The CDR3 sequence is CASSLAGNGNQPQHF. CDR3 in DNA: TGTGCCAGCAGTTTAGCCGGCAACGGAAATCAGCCCCAGCATTTT.

The V gene is TRBV6-5, the J gene TRBJ1-6; TRBD1 matches at 9 bases. Germline V gene data show CDR1 as MNHEY and CDR2 as SVGAGI. The CDR3 loop spans 13 amino acids. V trimming: 8 bases; J trimming: 7 bases; junction bases outside the gene matches: 3. As DNA, the CDR3 is TGTGCCAGCTACAGGGGGCAAAATTCACCCCTCCACTTT. Translating gives CASYRGQNSPLHF.

The sample holds a few counts of this clonotype. The V call is TRBV30, the J call TRBJ2-5; D possibly corresponds to TRBD1 (6 bases). The J call may be incorrect, as the DNA end agrees better with TRBJ2-7. CDR1 and CDR2 from the germline V gene are GTSNPN and SVGIG (reference sequence). The length of the CDR3 is 12 residues. The CDR3 loop reads CAWSLQGGEQYF. The CDR3 bases are TGTGCCTGGAGTCTACAGGGTGGCGAGCAGTACTTC.

This clonotype is a singleton in its sample. The chain links TRBV7-9 to TRBJ2-7; no clear D. V was pared by 5 bases and J by 2 bases, with 28 bases between. Germline V lookup: CDR1 SEHNR, CDR2 FQNEAQ (reference sequence). CDR3 length: 19 residues. CDR3 residues: CASSPSWVSSPRLTYEQYF. The CDR3 DNA reads TGTGCCAGCAGCCCCAGTTGGGTCAGCTCTCCTAGGCTGACCTACGAGCAGTACTTC.

The chain recombines TRBV12-3 or TRBV12-4 with TRBJ1-1; D is unresolved. The CDR3 extends over 13 amino acids. V gave up 5 bases and J gave up 4 bases, with 11 bases separating them. This CDR3 is CASSALEGTEAFF. The CDR3 nucleotides read TGTGCCAGCAGTGCTCTCGAGGGCACTGAAGCTTTCTTT.

The chain joins TRBV6-1 to TRBJ2-5; 8 nucleotides agree with TRBD2. The CDR3 sequence is 14 residues long. Germline values: CDR1 MNHNS, CDR2 SASEGT. V gave up 4 bases and J gave up 11 bases; unmatched junction bases: 12. CDR3 sequence reads: CASSATSALWEQYF. In DNA, the CDR3 is TGTGCCAGCAGTGCGACTAGCGCTCTGTGGGAGCAGTACTTC.

The V gene is TRBV24-1, the J gene TRBJ2-3; D is unresolved. The CDR3 has 16 amino acids. The V end was cut by 2 bases, the J end by 2 bases, with 13 bases between. Germline loops: CDR1 KGHDR, CDR2 SFDVKD. The CDR3: CATSDSRPAITDTQYF. Here the CDR3 DNA reads TGTGCCACCAGTGATTCTCGCCCAGCCATCACAGATACGCAGTATTTT.

The chain is built from TRBV3-1 and TRBJ1-5, with 8 bases identical to TRBD1. Germline V CDR1 and CDR2: LGHDT, YNNKEL (reference sequence). The J segment lost 0 bases and the V segment lost 4 bases, leaving 2 bases of the junction unmatched. There are 15 residues in the CDR3. The CDR3 reads CASSPTGASNQPQHF. The CDR3 nucleotides read TGTGCCAGCAGCCCGACAGGGGCTAGCAATCAGCCCCAGCATTTT.

The CDR3 DNA reads TGTGCCAGCAGCTTAAAGGGACTAGCGGGGGAGGAGCAGTTCTTC. Protein: CASSLKGLAGEEQFF. The rearrangement links TRBV7-3 to TRBJ2-1, with 14 nucleotides matching TRBD2. The J segment lost 10 bases and the V segment lost 1 base, leaving 3 bases of the junction unmatched. The CDR3 has 15 amino acids. From germline, CDR1 is SGHTA and CDR2 FQGTGA.

This clonotype was detected only a few times. The V and J genes are TRBV27 and TRBJ2-1, with D unresolved. From germline, CDR1 is MNHEY and CDR2 SMNVEV (reference sequence). The germline V and J ends were trimmed by 1 base and 5 bases, with 12 bases remaining between them. This CDR3 is 15 amino acids long. The CDR3 reads CASSLLSPVNNEQFF. In DNA, the CDR3 is TGTGCCAGCAGTTTATTATCACCCGTAAACAATGAGCAGTTCTTC.

CDR3: CASSQDRRVDNEKLFF. The CDR3 region has the DNA TGTGCCAGCAGCCAAGATCGAAGGGTTGATAATGAAAAACTGTTTTTT. The V and J genes are TRBV3-1 and TRBJ1-4; D gene uncertain. Trimming removed 0 bases at V and 4 bases at J, with 12 bases between. The CDR3 runs 16 residues. Germline assignment: CDR1 LGHDT and CDR2 YNNKEL (reference sequence).

This clonotype has just a few counts. V and J are TRBV6-2 or TRBV6-3 and TRBJ2-7; no definite D call. The CDR3 length is 14 residues. CDR1 and CDR2 (germline): MNHEY, SVGEGT. Trimming removed 5 bases at V and 2 bases at J, with 13 bases between. The CDR3 nucleotides are TGTGCCAGCAGTCCTCCTGTTGAGGCCTACGAGCAGTACTTC. Amino acids: CASSPPVEAYEQYF.

CDR3 amino acids: CSVRAGRSSIIDTQYF. Written as DNA, the CDR3 is TGCAGCGTTCGGGCGGGGAGAAGCTCCATCATAGATACGCAGTATTTT. The chain employs TRBV29-1 and TRBJ2-3; possibly TRBD2 for D (6 bases). The CDR3 has 16 residues. Trimming took off 5 bases at V and 5 bases at J, with 23 bases between the two ends. The germline V gene encodes CDR1 SQVTM and CDR2 ANQGSEA.

The count of this clonotype is one. The V call is TRBV27, the J call TRBJ1-1; 7 nucleotides line up with TRBD1. The CDR3 loop spans 16 amino acids. V lost 5 bases to trimming and J lost 6 bases; unmatched junction nucleotides: 15. The germline V gene has CDR1 MNHEY and CDR2 SMNVEV (reference sequence). CDR3 in amino acids: CASSRSTGPSTSEAFF. The CDR3 DNA follows: TGTGCCAGCAGTCGATCGACAGGGCCATCGACGTCTGAAGCTTTCTTT.

The chain has TRBV29-1 and TRBJ2-4; D may match TRBD1 or TRBD2 (5 bases each). Germline lookup yields CDR1 SQVTM and CDR2 ANQGSEA. CDR3 length: 13 residues. Trimming pared 4 bases from V and 0 bases from J, leaving 7 bases between. The CDR3 protein is CSVAGLAKNIQYF. The DNA of the CDR3 is TGCAGCGTTGCGGGGCTAGCCAAAAACATTCAGTACTTC.